This TCR beta chain emerged from a study of blood T cell repertoires in COVID-19. Study details: COVID-19 samples collected from the United States, Italy and Spain covered acute and convalescent phases. Sources were T cells, B-cell-depleted T cells, or PBMCs; the material itself was cDNA or gDNA.

As originally analysed: Nucleated cell number was recorded as an estimate derived from reference gene primer amplification. Clones were read by immunoSEQ multiplex PCR, and TCRdb kept only the in-frame ones, dropping some. V and J calls and clone size come straight from that table; D and trimming were deduced from the DNA. The repertoire consists of about 58,000 clones, with roughly nine tenths occurring once and the leading ten covering more than 7%. Germline loops: CDR1 LNHDA, CDR2 SQIVND (reference sequence). This CDR3 is 15 amino acids long. V shed 3 bases and J shed 1 base, with 12 bases lying between them.

This chain connects TRBV19 to TRBJ1-1; D gene uncertain. The specimen sequenced was peripheral blood. This clonotype was obtained from a woman in her 70s with active COVID-19. The CDR3 loop is CASSIIYRENTEAFF. The CDR3 coding sequence is TGTGCCAGTAGTATCATTTATCGGGAGAACACTGAAGCTTTCTTT.